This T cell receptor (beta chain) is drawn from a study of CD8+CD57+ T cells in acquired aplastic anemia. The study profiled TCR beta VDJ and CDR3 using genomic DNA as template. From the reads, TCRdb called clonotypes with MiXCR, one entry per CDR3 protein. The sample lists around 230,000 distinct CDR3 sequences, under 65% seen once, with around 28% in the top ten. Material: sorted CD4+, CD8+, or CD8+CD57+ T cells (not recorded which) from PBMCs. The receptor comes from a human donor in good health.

The CDR3 region is CASSSTSGYTDTQYF. CDR3 coding DNA: TGTGCCAGCAGCTCTACTAGCGGTTACACAGATACGCAGTATTTT. The chain joins TRBV7-9 to TRBJ2-3; TRBD2 aligns across 8 bases. The CDR3 has 15 amino acids. J lost 2 bases, V lost 4 bases, and 5 bases had no gene match. Germline V gene lookup returns CDR1 SEHNR and CDR2 FQNEAQ (reference sequence).